This TCR beta chain comes out of a study of neoadjuvant anti-PD-1 for oral cavity cancer. Overall study: Before surgery, most patients got three to four biweekly 3 mg/kg nivolumab doses. Whole-study findings and limits: PBMC Gini-index clonality exceeded responders' in non-responders post-nivolumab.

As to time point: after neoadjuvant nivolumab, at surgical resection. With regard to this clone: What it recognizes is unknown.

Germline CDR1 MNHEY, CDR2 SMNVEV (reference sequence). V lost 3 bases to trimming and J lost 5 bases; unmatched junction nucleotides: 2. This CDR3 contains 15 residues. Some clones are missing from TCRdb's copy, which holds only in-frame ones; the method was immunoSEQ multiplex PCR. The data hold around 70,000 clones, with approximately 81% observed a single time. The receptor was isolated from a person aged 35 to 85 with oral cavity squamous cell carcinoma. The chain joins TRBV27 to TRBJ2-2; 11 positions match TRBD2. Specimen: PBMCs, collected after nivolumab (anti-PD-1) treatment. The CDR3 is CASSLLAGGTGELFF. Here the CDR3 DNA reads TGTGCCAGCAGTTTGTTAGCGGGAGGGACCGGGGAGCTGTTTTTT.